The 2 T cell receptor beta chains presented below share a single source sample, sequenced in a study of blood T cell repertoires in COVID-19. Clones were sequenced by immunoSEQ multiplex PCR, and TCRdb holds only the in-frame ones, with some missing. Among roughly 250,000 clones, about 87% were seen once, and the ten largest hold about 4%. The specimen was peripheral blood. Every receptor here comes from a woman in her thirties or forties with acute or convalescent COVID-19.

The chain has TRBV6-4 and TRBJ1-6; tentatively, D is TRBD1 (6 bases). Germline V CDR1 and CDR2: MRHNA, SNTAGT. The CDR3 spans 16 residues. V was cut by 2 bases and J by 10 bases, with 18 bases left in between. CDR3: CASSDVAGVKESPLHF. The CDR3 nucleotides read TGTGCCAGCAGTGACGTCGCAGGGGTAAAGGAATCACCCCTCCACTTT.

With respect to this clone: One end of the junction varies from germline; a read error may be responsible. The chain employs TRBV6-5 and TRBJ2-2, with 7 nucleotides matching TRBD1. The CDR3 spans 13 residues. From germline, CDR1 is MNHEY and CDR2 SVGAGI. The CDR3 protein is CASRYRGAGELFF. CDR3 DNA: TGTGCCAGCCGTTACAGGGGCGCCGGGGAGCTGTTTTTT.